What follows are 16 T cell receptor beta chains derived from one specimen sequenced in a study of CD8+ T cells in alopecia areata. RNA, once extracted, was reverse transcribed into cDNA for use as the sequencing template. Data came from immunoSEQ multiplex PCR; TCRdb stores just in-frame clones and leaves some out. This table has 200,000 or so clones, about 56% appearing once. The sequenced sample consisted of CD8+ T cells sorted from blood. All receptors come from a human donor in good health.

CDR3 amino acids: CASSVSGLAGTHTQYF. The CDR3 nucleotides read TGCGCCAGCTCCGTGTCGGGACTAGCGGGGACCCATACGCAGTATTTT. This chain links TRBV4-1 with TRBJ2-3, with 13 bases aligning to TRBD2. The CDR3 sequence is 16 residues long. The trim removed 8 bases at V and 7 bases at J, leaving 12 bases unmatched. The germline V gene encodes CDR1 MGHRA and CDR2 YSYEKL.

The chain employs TRBV4-1 and TRBJ1-1; 7 nucleotides match TRBD1. V dropped 2 bases and J dropped 1; count of bases not matched to a gene: 4. Germline V gene sequence: CDR1 MGHRA, CDR2 YSYEKL. The CDR3 has 15 amino acids. CDR3: CASSQTGQANTEAFF. In DNA, the CDR3 is TGCGCCAGCAGCCAAACCGGACAGGCGAACACTGAAGCTTTCTTT.

J is TRBJ2-7 and V is TRBV6-5; either TRBD1 or TRBD2 may supply D (5 bases each). Trimming left V 2 bases short and J 6 bases short, with 11 bases between. This CDR3 contains 13 residues. Germline V lookup: CDR1 MNHEY, CDR2 SVGAGI. This CDR3 is CASSYGAGGEQYF. The CDR3 DNA follows: TGTGCCAGCAGTTACGGGGCAGGAGGCGAGCAGTACTTC.

There are a few counts of this clone. Other DNA sequences from this sample encode an identical CDR3 as well. V is TRBV5-6 and J is TRBJ1-5; D gene unclear. V was pared by 0 bases and J by 5 bases, with 3 bases between. The CDR3 has 12 residues. In germline, CDR1 is SGHDT, CDR2 YYEEEE. CDR3 in DNA: TGTGCCAGCAGCTTGGGGGATCAGCCCCAGCATTTT. It is translated as CASSLGDQPQHF.

V gene TRBV13 combines with J gene TRBJ2-6; TRBD1 or TRBD2 may be the D gene (5 bases each). This CDR3 has 16 amino acids. The germline V gene encodes CDR1 PRHDT and CDR2 FYEKMQ (reference sequence). The V end lost 5 bases, the J end lost 4 bases, and 15 bases lay between the germline ends. CDR3 nucleotides: TGTGCCAGCAGCCCCAGGGTACTAGGCGGGGCCAACGTCCTGACTTTC. Translation gives CASSPRVLGGANVLTF.

The chain joins TRBV5-1 to TRBJ2-1; D is unclear. The CDR3 runs to 17 residues. V was pared by 1 base and J by 0 bases, with 14 bases between. Germline CDR1 is SGHRS and CDR2 is YFSETQ. CDR3 sequence reads: CASSLFPIRSSYNEQFF. The CDR3 bases are TGCGCCAGCAGCTTGTTCCCAATTAGGAGCTCCTACAATGAGCAGTTCTTC.

V and J are TRBV29-1 and TRBJ1-2; tentative D call: TRBD1 (5 bases). The CDR3 is made up of 11 amino acids. V lost 2 bases and J 8 bases, leaving 9 bases between the germline ends. CDR1 and CDR2 (germline): SQVTM, ANQGSEA. In DNA, the CDR3 is TGCAGCGTTGAAACGGGGGTCGGCTACACCTTC. Protein product: CSVETGVGYTF.

This clone was counted a few times. This chain uses TRBV5-4 with TRBJ2-2; 8 bases align to TRBD1. The germline V gene has CDR1 SGHNT and CDR2 YYREEE (reference sequence). V lost 4 bases, J lost 5 bases, and 4 bases stayed unmatched. The CDR3 contains 14 residues. Here the CDR3 reads CASSPRTGTGELFF. CDR3 nucleotides: TGTGCCAGCAGCCCCCGGACAGGGACCGGGGAGCTGTTTTTT.

This chain connects TRBV7-9 to TRBJ1-4; 7 nucleotides line up with TRBD1. Germline V CDR1 and CDR2: SEHNR, FQNEAQ (reference sequence). V lost 4 bases and J lost 8; bases outside the gene matches: 7. This CDR3 region has 14 residues. CDR3 in DNA: TGTGCCAGCAGCTCCCGACAGGGAGGAGAAAAACTGTTTTTT. This gives the protein CASSSRQGGEKLFF.

This clone was observed once. V is TRBV5-6 and J is TRBJ2-7, with D possibly matching TRBD1 (6 bases). V was shortened by 2 bases and J by 3 bases, with 15 bases between the two germline ends. Germline loops: CDR1 SGHDT, CDR2 YYEEEE. This CDR3 has 15 residues. The CDR3 protein is CASSLEQQGFYEQYF. The CDR3 nucleotides read TGTGCCAGCAGCTTAGAACAGCAGGGGTTCTACGAGCAGTACTTC.

This clone was counted only a few times. The chain is built from TRBV29-1 and TRBJ2-5; a weak D match, TRBD2 (6 bases). V was pared by 1 base and J by 1 base, with 13 bases between. The germline V gene has CDR1 SQVTM and CDR2 ANQGSEA. The CDR3 extends over 15 amino acids. The CDR3 DNA follows: TGCAGCGTTGAAGTCGGACCCGGGGGCCAAGAGACCCAGTACTTC. It specifies CSVEVGPGGQETQYF.

The chain joins TRBV7-9 to TRBJ1-1; TRBD1 is a possible D gene (5 bases). Germline values: CDR1 SEHNR, CDR2 FQNEAQ (reference sequence). CDR3 length: 16 amino acids. V was cut by 5 bases and J by 3 bases, with 19 bases left in between. CDR3 loop: CASSPRDQGRDTEAFF. The CDR3 region has the DNA TGTGCCAGCAGCCCGCGAGATCAGGGAAGGGACACTGAAGCTTTCTTT.

This clone was detected once. The chain carries TRBV12-5 and TRBJ2-7; 10 bases line up with TRBD1. Trimming removed 6 bases from V and 2 bases from J; junction bases left unmatched: 10. The CDR3 consists of 16 residues. Per germline, CDR1 LGHNT and CDR2 FRNRAP. The CDR3 sequence: CASGPPGQGVPYEQYF. The CDR3 DNA sequence: TGTGCTAGTGGCCCTCCCGGACAGGGGGTCCCCTACGAGCAGTACTTC.

The V gene is TRBV29-1, the J gene TRBJ2-2, with D hard to call. The CDR3 loop spans 10 amino acids. Per the germline V gene, CDR1 is SQVTM and CDR2 is ANQGSEA. V lost 7 bases and J 6 bases, leaving 6 bases between the germline ends. DNA of the CDR3: TGCAGCGCCTGGGCCGGGGAGCTGTTTTTT. It translates to CSAWAGELFF.

This chain uses TRBV7-2 with TRBJ2-7; D is unclear. Trimming left V 2 bases short and J 3 bases short, with 11 bases between. In germline, CDR1 is SGHTA, CDR2 FQGNSA. The CDR3 runs 14 residues. For the CDR3, the DNA is TGTGCCAGCAGCTTACGCGGAAACCTCTACGAGCAGTACTTC. Protein: CASSLRGNLYEQYF. Filled out from reference TRBV7-2 and TRBJ2-7, the complete variable domain reads GAGVSQSPSNKVTEKGKDVELRCDPISGHTALYWYRQSLGQGLEFLIYFQGNSAPDKSGLPSDRFSAERTGGSVSTLTIQRTQQEDSAVYLCASSLRGNLYEQYFGPGTRLTVT.

This rearrangement joins TRBV29-1 to TRBJ1-1, with 10 bases that match TRBD1. The V segment lost 6 bases and the J segment 4 bases; nucleotides outside the gene matches: 2. This CDR3 is 12 amino acids long. Germline lookup yields CDR1 SQVTM and CDR2 ANQGSEA. CDR3 protein: CSVRTGGTEAFF. CDR3 bases: TGCAGCGTCAGGACAGGGGGCACTGAAGCTTTCTTT.